The rows below give T cell receptor beta chains drawn from one sample of a study of PD-1 blockade in classical Hodgkin lymphoma. Measured with immunoSEQ multiplex PCR; TCRdb has only the in-frame clones, and not every one. The sample consists of more than 40,000 clones, around 80% of them appearing once. The source material was peripheral blood mononuclear cells (PBMCs), sampled before the fourth cycle of nivolumab. Every receptor here comes from a human donor with classical Hodgkin lymphoma. The CDR3 runs from the conserved cysteine through the conserved F or W. The order of the fields is D gene, V gene, J gene, clone size, CDR3 DNA, CDR3 protein. D genes are given only for firm matches. Not all rows give a size; the values are once, few, many and, for expanded clones, a class.

NA	TRBV10-3	TRBJ2-3	NA	TGTGCCATCAGAGGACAGACCACAGATACGCAGTATTTT	CAIRGQTTDTQYF
TRBD2	TRBV19	TRBJ2-5	once	TGTGCCAGTAGTATCTCTCCTAGCGGGGTCCAAGAGACCCAGTACTTC	CASSISPSGVQETQYF
NA	TRBV19	TRBJ1-2	NA	TGTGCCAGTAGATTGGACGGGGAGGAGGTGTACGGCTACACCTTC	CASRLDGEEVYGYTF
NA	TRBV10-3	TRBJ1-2	NA	TGTGCCATCAGTGAACACGGAACCGGGACGCAAGGCTACACCTTC	CAISEHGTGTQGYTF
NA	TRBV11-2	TRBJ1-6	NA	TGTGCCAGCAGCTTCGGGGTTAATAATTCACCCCTCCACTTT	CASSFGVNNSPLHF
NA	TRBV27	TRBJ1-1	NA	TGTGCCAGCAGTTTAAAGGGGACGAACACTGAAGCTTTCTTT	CASSLKGTNTEAFF
TRBD1	TRBV7-8	TRBJ1-2	once	TGTGCCAGCAGCCCGGAGACAGGGGGGCCCTCCAACTATGGCTACACCTTC	CASSPETGGPSNYGYTF
TRBD1	TRBV14	TRBJ1-1	NA	TGTGCCAGCAGCCTGGGACAGCCGGCTTTCTTT	CASSLGQPAFF
NA	TRBV5-1	TRBJ2-2	NA	TGCGCCAGCAGCTTCTTGGACCCCACCGGGGAGCTGTTTTTT	CASSFLDPTGELFF
NA	TRBV18	TRBJ1-1	NA	TGTGCCAGCTCACCACGCACAGTCACTGAAGCTTTCTTT	CASSPRTVTEAFF
TRBD1	TRBV19	TRBJ1-5	NA	TGTGCCAGTAGTGGGGACAGAGGACAGCCCCAGCATTTT	CASSGDRGQPQHF
TRBD1	TRBV5-6	TRBJ1-5	NA	TGTGCCAGCAGCTTGGGACAGGGGGCAGGTCAGCCCCAGCATTTT	CASSLGQGAGQPQHF
NA	TRBV11-2	TRBJ1-1	NA	TGTGCCAGCAGCTTCGTATCGGGGAACACTGAAGCTTTCTTT	CASSFVSGNTEAFF
NA	TRBV30	TRBJ2-7	NA	TGTGCCTGGACCGTGGGCCCCCAACAAGCCTACGAGCAGTACTTC	CAWTVGPQQAYEQYF
NA	TRBV6-5	TRBJ1-1	once	TGTGCCAGCAGTCCCGGGGAATGGACTGAAGCTTTCTTT	CASSPGEWTEAFF
NA	TRBV11-2	TRBJ1-2	NA	TGTGCCAGCAGCTTAGTCGGTGGGGGATCCTATGGCTACACCTTC	CASSLVGGGSYGYTF
NA	TRBV18	TRBJ2-7	NA	TGTGCCAGCTCACCGACACGTCTTCAGGGTGGTTCCTACGAGCAGTACTTC	CASSPTRLQGGSYEQYF
NA	TRBV7-2	TRBJ2-6	NA	TGTGCCAGCAGCCTGGACTCTGGGGCCAACGTCCTGACTTTC	CASSLDSGANVLTF
NA	TRBV7-2	TRBJ2-1	NA	TGTGCCAGCACCACTTCGGGGGCGAACTACAATGAGCAGTTCTTC	CASTTSGANYNEQFF
NA	TRBV4-1	TRBJ1-1	NA	TGCGCCAGCAGCCAAGACCGAGACAGGTTTCCCAACACTGAAGCTTTCTTT	CASSQDRDRFPNTEAFF
TRBD1	TRBV4-2	TRBJ1-6	NA	TGTGCCAGCAGCCAAGGCCAGGGGGCTGGTTCACCCCTCCACTTT	CASSQGQGAGSPLHF
TRBD1	TRBV10-3	TRBJ2-7	NA	TGTGCCATCCAGCCCGGGACAGAGTCCTACGAGCAGTACTTC	CAIQPGTESYEQYF
TRBD1	TRBV7-9	TRBJ1-2	NA	TGTGCCAGCAGCTTGGGCGGCGGAGGGGGCGTCTATGGCTACACCTTC	CASSLGGGGGVYGYTF
NA	TRBV9	TRBJ1-2	NA	TGTGCCAGCAGCGTAGCCCCTATCGTGGCCGGGGCCATTTATGGCTACACCTTC	CASSVAPIVAGAIYGYTF
TRBD2	TRBV6-6	TRBJ2-7	few	TGTGCCAGCAGTTACTCTAGCGGGTCCTACGAGCAGTACTTC	CASSYSSGSYEQYF
NA	TRBV7-9	TRBJ1-4	NA	TGTGCCAGCAGCTTAGGGCTGGACCCAACTAATGAAAAACTGTTTTTT	CASSLGLDPTNEKLFF
TRBD2	TRBV4-2	TRBJ2-3	few	TGTGCCAGCAGCCAAGATCTGCGGGGGGGCCCAGATACGCAGTATTTT	CASSQDLRGGPDTQYF
NA	TRBV6-6	TRBJ1-5	few	TGTGCCAGCAGTTGGGGGTTCAGCAATCAGCCCCAGCATTTT	CASSWGFSNQPQHF
NA	TRBV7-8	TRBJ2-7	NA	TGTGCCAGCAGCTTAATTTGGGGCTACGAGCAGTACTTC	CASSLIWGYEQYF
TRBD2	TRBV6-4	TRBJ2-3	NA	TGTGCCAGCAGTGACACCGGGGGGGCTTCAGATACGCAGTATTTT	CASSDTGGASDTQYF
TRBD1	TRBV7-9	TRBJ1-1	NA	TGTGCCAGCAGCTTGGGGCAGGGGGCGTCGAACACTGAAGCTTTCTTT	CASSLGQGASNTEAFF
TRBD1	TRBV6-4	TRBJ2-2	NA	TGTGCCAGCAGACGACAGGGGGCGTACGGGGAGCTGTTTTTT	CASRRQGAYGELFF
NA	TRBV19	TRBJ1-1	NA	TGTGCCAGTAGATCCCGGGGAGGGGAAGTGAACACTGAAGCTTTCTTT	CASRSRGGEVNTEAFF
TRBD2	TRBV7-2	TRBJ2-7	NA	TGTGCCAGCAGCCGTAACAGCGGGGGGGAACCTCGCGAGCAGTACTTC	CASSRNSGGEPREQYF
NA	TRBV7-2	TRBJ1-2	NA	TGTGCCAGCAGCCGACAGGCGGACTATGGCTACACCTTC	CASSRQADYGYTF
NA	TRBV6-4	TRBJ2-3	NA	TGTGCCAGCAGTACCCTCGCGGGAAACACAGATACGCAGTATTTT	CASSTLAGNTDTQYF
TRBD1	TRBV7-9	TRBJ1-5	few	TGTGCCAGCACCTTAGACTCAGGGGGAAGCAATCAGCCCCAGCATTTT	CASTLDSGGSNQPQHF
TRBD2	TRBV19	TRBJ2-1	NA	TGTGCCAGTAGTGCGTCGCTAGCGGGCGGCGAGCAGTTCTTC	CASSASLAGGEQFF
NA	TRBV2	TRBJ1-4	NA	TGTGCCAGCAGTGAAACCGCTAATGAAAAACTGTTTTTT	CASSETANEKLFF
NA	TRBV7-7	TRBJ2-3	NA	TGTGCTAGCAGTCGACAGATTACAGATACGCAGTATTTT	CASSRQITDTQYF
NA	TRBV27	TRBJ1-4	NA	TGTGCCAGCAGTTTAGTCCGGGGGGGGGAAACTAATGAAAAACTGTTTTTT	CASSLVRGGETNEKLFF